One and the same sample provided the 16 T cell receptor beta chains below, sequenced in a study of cytomegalovirus exposure and HLA in healthy donors. Primers: 60 Vbeta forward and 13 Jbeta reverse. Profiling relied on immunoSEQ multiplex PCR, and the TCRdb table lists in-frame clones only, not all of them. The sample table includes about 200,000 clones. The sequenced material came from PBMCs. The receptors derive from a boy aged 5-17 years in good health and CMV-seronegative.

The chain has TRBV6-1 and TRBJ2-4; D is perhaps TRBD2 (6 bases). This CDR3 is built from 14 residues. The V end lost 6 bases, the J end lost 9 bases, and 18 bases lay between the germline ends. Germline CDR1 is MNHNS and CDR2 is SASEGT. CDR3 nucleotide sequence: TGTGCCAGCAGCCCAGGTCGGGGGAGTAGCATTCAGTACTTC. It is translated as CASSPGRGSSIQYF.

V gene TRBV7-9 combines with J gene TRBJ1-2; D possibly corresponds to TRBD1 (5 bases). V gave up 5 bases and J gave up 3 bases, with 16 bases separating them. CDR3 size: 15 residues. Germline V gene data show CDR1 as SEHNR and CDR2 as FQNEAQ (reference sequence). The CDR3: CASSISGGEHYGYTF. CDR3 sequence (DNA): TGTGCCAGCAGCATCTCCGGAGGGGAGCACTATGGCTACACCTTC.

This sequence joins TRBV6-1 and TRBJ1-1; D call uncertain. The CDR3 is 14 amino acids. Germline V gene sequence: CDR1 MNHNS, CDR2 SASEGT. V was pared by 4 bases and J by 1 base, with 10 bases between. CDR3: CASSALWANTEAFF. The CDR3 DNA reads TGTGCCAGCAGTGCGCTCTGGGCGAACACTGAAGCTTTCTTT.

The chain couples TRBV7-9 to TRBJ2-1, with 11 bases identical to TRBD2. The CDR3 runs to 17 residues. V lost 5 bases, J lost 1 base, and 7 bases stayed unmatched. The germline V gene encodes CDR1 SEHNR and CDR2 FQNEAQ (reference sequence). CDR3 in amino acids: CASSPRLAGISYNEQFF. In DNA form, the CDR3 reads TGTGCCAGCAGCCCTAGACTAGCGGGGATATCCTACAATGAGCAGTTCTTC.

CDR3 sequence: CASRVGGEIYF. The CDR3 DNA follows: TGTGCCAGCAGGGTAGGGGGGGAGATTTACTTC. The rearrangement uses TRBV6-5 and TRBJ2-7, with a possible D match to TRBD2 (7 bases). There are 11 residues in the CDR3. V was pared by 6 bases and J by 13 bases, with 16 bases between. Germline-derived CDR1 and CDR2 are MNHEY and SVGAGI.

The chain joins TRBV30 to TRBJ2-7; D might be TRBD2 (6 bases). CDR1 is GTSNPN, CDR2 SVGIG, per germline (reference sequence). With 0 bases removed from V and 0 bases from J, the gap between germline ends came to 15 bases. There are 16 residues in the CDR3. CDR3 sequence: CAWSVRRGKSSYEQYF. CDR3 nucleotides: TGTGCCTGGAGTGTACGGCGGGGCAAATCCTCCTACGAGCAGTACTTC.

The rearrangement links TRBV7-2 to TRBJ2-7; 10 bases are a match to TRBD2. The trim removed 3 bases at V and 2 bases at J, leaving 4 bases unmatched. The germline V gene encodes CDR1 SGHTA and CDR2 FQGNSA. The CDR3 is 15 residues long. The CDR3 nucleotides read TGTGCCAGCAGCTTTACAGCGGGGGGGCCCTACGAGCAGTACTTC. This encodes CASSFTAGGPYEQYF.

The chain uses TRBV5-5 and TRBJ1-4; 7 nucleotides line up with TRBD1. The V and J ends lost 3 bases and 14 bases, in that order; junction bases with no gene match: 13. The CDR3 contains 14 residues. The V gene's germline CDR1 is SGHKS and CDR2 YYEKEE (reference sequence). The CDR3 here is CASSSPAKGATLFF. For the CDR3, the DNA is TGTGCCAGCAGCTCCCCCGCCAAGGGGGCTACGCTGTTTTTT.

V usage is TRBV25-1 and J usage is TRBJ1-5, with 12 bases matching TRBD1. CDR1 is MGHDK and CDR2 is SYGVNS in the germline V gene. The CDR3 length is 18 residues. V lost 4 bases, J lost 2 bases, and 9 bases stayed unmatched. CDR3 protein: CASSGSGQGARGNQPQHF. The CDR3 region has the DNA TGTGCCAGCAGTGGATCGGGACAGGGGGCTCGAGGCAATCAGCCCCAGCATTTT.

The V gene is TRBV5-1, the J gene TRBJ1-1; 7 bases align to TRBD1. The junction had 10 bases not matched to a gene; V was cut back by 4 bases and J by 4 bases. From germline, CDR1 is SGHRS and CDR2 YFSETQ. The CDR3 is 15 residues long. CDR3 DNA: TGCGCCAGCAGCCCATTACAGGGGCCGGCCACTGAAGCTTTCTTT. The encoded protein is CASSPLQGPATEAFF.

The chain uses TRBV6-5 and TRBJ1-1; a possible D gene is TRBD1 (5 bases). The germline V and J ends were trimmed by 2 bases and 1 base, with 5 bases remaining between them. This CDR3 is built from 13 residues. Germline-derived CDR1 and CDR2 are MNHEY and SVGAGI. The chain's CDR3 is CASSYDRNTEAFF. The CDR3 DNA is TGTGCCAGCAGTTACGACAGGAACACTGAAGCTTTCTTT.

V and J are TRBV19 and TRBJ1-2; 7 bases are shared with TRBD1. The ends lost 7 bases at V and 7 bases at J; junction bases unmatched: 12. The germline V gene encodes CDR1 LNHDA and CDR2 SQIVND (reference sequence). CDR3 length: 14 amino acids. CDR3 amino acids: CASTPGGGSGGYTF. The DNA of the CDR3 is TGTGCCAGTACCCCAGGGGGAGGTAGTGGTGGCTACACCTTC.

The V gene is TRBV11-2, the J gene TRBJ2-3; TRBD2 matches 15 bases. V lost 6 bases, J lost 2 bases, and 6 bases stayed unmatched. The CDR3 runs 17 residues. The germline V gene encodes CDR1 SGHAT and CDR2 FQNNGV. The CDR3 nucleotides are TGTGCCAGCAGTTCGGGACTAGCGGGGGGCCTCACAGATACGCAGTATTTT. It encodes CASSSGLAGGLTDTQYF.

This rearrangement joins TRBV18 to TRBJ1-5, with D possibly being TRBD1 (5 bases). This CDR3 has 16 amino acids. The V end was cut by 2 bases, the J end by 1 base, with 12 bases between. The V gene's germline CDR1 is KGHSH and CDR2 LQKENI. The chain's CDR3 is CASSPAGRTSNQPQHF. CDR3 nucleotide sequence: TGTGCCAGCTCACCAGCAGGGAGGACAAGCAATCAGCCCCAGCATTTT.

V is TRBV19 and J is TRBJ1-6, with 10 bases identical to TRBD1. V was clipped by 6 bases and J by 7 bases; unmatched bases: 3. Germline V gene lookup returns CDR1 LNHDA and CDR2 SQIVND (reference sequence). The CDR3 runs to 14 residues. CDR3 sequence reads: CASSKTGGNSPLHF. For the CDR3, the DNA is TGTGCCAGTAGCAAGACAGGGGGCAATTCACCCCTCCACTTT.

The V and J genes are TRBV29-1 and TRBJ1-4, with D possibly TRBD1 on 6 matching bases. CDR3 length: 13 amino acids. Germline V gives CDR1 SQVTM, CDR2 ANQGSEA. V lost 4 bases, J lost 8 bases, and 14 bases lay in between. The CDR3 region is CSVADRGTEKLFF. Here the CDR3 DNA reads TGCAGCGTTGCGGACAGAGGGACGGAAAAACTGTTTTTT.